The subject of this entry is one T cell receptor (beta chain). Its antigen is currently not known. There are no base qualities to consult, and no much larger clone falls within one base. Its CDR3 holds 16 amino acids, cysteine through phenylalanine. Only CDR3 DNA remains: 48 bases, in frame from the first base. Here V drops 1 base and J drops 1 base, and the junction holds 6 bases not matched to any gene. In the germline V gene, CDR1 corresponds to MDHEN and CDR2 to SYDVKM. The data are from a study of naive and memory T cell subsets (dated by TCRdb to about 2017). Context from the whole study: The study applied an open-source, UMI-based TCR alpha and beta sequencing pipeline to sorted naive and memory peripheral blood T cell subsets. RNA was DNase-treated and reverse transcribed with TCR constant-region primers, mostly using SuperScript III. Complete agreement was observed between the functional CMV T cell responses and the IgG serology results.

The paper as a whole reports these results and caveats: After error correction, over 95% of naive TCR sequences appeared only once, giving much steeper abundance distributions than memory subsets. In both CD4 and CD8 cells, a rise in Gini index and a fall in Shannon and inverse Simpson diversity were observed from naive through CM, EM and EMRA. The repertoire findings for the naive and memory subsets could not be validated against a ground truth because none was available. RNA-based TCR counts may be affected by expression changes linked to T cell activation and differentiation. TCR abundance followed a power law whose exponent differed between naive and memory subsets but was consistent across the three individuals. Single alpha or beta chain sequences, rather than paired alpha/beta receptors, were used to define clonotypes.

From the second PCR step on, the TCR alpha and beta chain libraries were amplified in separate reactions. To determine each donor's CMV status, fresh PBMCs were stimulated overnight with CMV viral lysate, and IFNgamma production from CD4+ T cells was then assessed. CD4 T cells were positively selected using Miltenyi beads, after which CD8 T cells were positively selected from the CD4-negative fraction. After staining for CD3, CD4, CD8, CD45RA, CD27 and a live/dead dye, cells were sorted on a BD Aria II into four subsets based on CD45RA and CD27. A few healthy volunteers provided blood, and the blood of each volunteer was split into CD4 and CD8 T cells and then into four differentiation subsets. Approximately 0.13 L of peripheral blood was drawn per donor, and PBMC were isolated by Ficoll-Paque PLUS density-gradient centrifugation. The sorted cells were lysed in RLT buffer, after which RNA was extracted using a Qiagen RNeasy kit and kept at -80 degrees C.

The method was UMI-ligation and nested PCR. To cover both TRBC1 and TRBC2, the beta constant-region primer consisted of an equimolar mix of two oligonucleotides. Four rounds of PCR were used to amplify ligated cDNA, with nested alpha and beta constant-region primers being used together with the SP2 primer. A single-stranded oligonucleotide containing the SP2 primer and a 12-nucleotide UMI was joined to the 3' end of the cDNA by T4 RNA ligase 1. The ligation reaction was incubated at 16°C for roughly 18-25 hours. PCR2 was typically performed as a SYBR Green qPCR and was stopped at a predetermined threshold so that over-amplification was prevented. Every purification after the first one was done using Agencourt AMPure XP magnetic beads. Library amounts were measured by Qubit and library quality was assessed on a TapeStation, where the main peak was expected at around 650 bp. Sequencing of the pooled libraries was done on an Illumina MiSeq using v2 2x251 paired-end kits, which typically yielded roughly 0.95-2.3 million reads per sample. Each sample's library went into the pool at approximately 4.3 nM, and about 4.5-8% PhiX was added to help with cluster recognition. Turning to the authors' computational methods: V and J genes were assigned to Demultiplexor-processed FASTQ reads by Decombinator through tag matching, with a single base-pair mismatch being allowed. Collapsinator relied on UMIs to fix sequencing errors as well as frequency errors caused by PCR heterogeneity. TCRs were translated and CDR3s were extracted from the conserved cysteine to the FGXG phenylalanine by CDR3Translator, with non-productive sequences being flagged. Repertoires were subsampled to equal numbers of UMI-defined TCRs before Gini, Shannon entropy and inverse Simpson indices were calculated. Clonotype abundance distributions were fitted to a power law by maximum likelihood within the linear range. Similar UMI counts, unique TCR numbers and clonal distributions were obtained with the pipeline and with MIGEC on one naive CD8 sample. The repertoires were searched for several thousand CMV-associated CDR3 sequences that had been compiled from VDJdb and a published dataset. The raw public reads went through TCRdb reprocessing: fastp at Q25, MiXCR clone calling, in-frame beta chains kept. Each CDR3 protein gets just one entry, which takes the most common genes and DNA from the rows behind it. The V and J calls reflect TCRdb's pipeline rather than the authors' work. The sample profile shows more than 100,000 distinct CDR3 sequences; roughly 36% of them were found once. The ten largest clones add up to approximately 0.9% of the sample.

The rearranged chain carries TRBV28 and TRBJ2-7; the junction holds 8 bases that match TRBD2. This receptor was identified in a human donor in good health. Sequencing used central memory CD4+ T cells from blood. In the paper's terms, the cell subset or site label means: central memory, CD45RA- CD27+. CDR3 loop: CASSLFGRAGSYEQYF. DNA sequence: TGTGCCAGCAGTTTATTCGGGAGGGCGGGTTCCTACGAGCAGTACTTC.